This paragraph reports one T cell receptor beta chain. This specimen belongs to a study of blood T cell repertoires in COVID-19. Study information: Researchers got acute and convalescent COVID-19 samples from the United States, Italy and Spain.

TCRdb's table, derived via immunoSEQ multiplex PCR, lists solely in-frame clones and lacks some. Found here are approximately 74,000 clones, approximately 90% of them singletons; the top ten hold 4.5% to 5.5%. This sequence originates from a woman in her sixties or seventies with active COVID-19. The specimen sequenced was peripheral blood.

The CDR3 DNA reads as TGTGCCAGCAGTTACGGTGGGGAGGGCGGGACTAAGTTCTTC. It encodes CASSYGGEGGTKFF. The chain joins TRBV6-6 to TRBJ2-1; 7 bases agree with TRBD2. Germline assignment: CDR1 MNHNY and CDR2 SVGAGI (reference sequence). The CDR3 is made up of 14 amino acids. Trimming at V came to 2 bases and at J to 14 bases, leaving 12 bases not matched to a gene.